This passage covers 21 T cell receptor beta chains from one sample sequenced in a study of blood T cell repertoires in COVID-19. Clones were read by immunoSEQ multiplex PCR, and TCRdb kept only the in-frame ones, dropping some. The sample gives approximately 150,000 clones, 89% of which show up once; around 1.6% is in the top ten. Sequenced input: peripheral blood. The receptors here all came from a human donor in a cohort sampled during active COVID-19.

The V call is TRBV19, the J call TRBJ2-3, with 9 bases that match TRBD1. CDR1 is LNHDA and CDR2 is SQIVND in the germline V gene (reference sequence). Germline trimming cut 2 bases from V and 3 bases from J; bases unmatched to any gene: 3. The length of the CDR3 is 15 residues. DNA for the CDR3: TGTGCCAGTAGTATACGGGACAGGGCGACAGATACGCAGTATTTT. The encoded protein is CASSIRDRATDTQYF.

The DNA for the CDR3 is TGTGCCAGCAGCGGGTCTTTGCGGGGGGCTTACAATGAGCAGTTCTTC. Amino acids: CASSGSLRGAYNEQFF. The V call is TRBV9, the J call TRBJ2-1, with TRBD2 identical over 8 bases. Germline CDR1 reads SGDLS; CDR2 reads YYNGEE. The CDR3 has 16 residues. V lost 3 bases and J lost 4; bases outside the gene matches: 9.

V gene TRBV6-5 combines with J gene TRBJ1-2, with D perhaps TRBD1 (5 bases). Germline V gene lookup returns CDR1 MNHEY and CDR2 SVGAGI. Trimming removed 0 bases from V and 4 bases from J, with 12 bases in between. The CDR3 loop spans 15 amino acids. CDR3 DNA: TGTGCCAGCAGTTACTCGACAGACTTCCCCTATGGCTACACCTTC. Protein product: CASSYSTDFPYGYTF.

The gene calls are TRBV12-1 and TRBJ1-1; the table's D call, TRBD1, has no DNA check behind it. TRBV12-1 is an annotated pseudogene. The CDR3 covers 18 residues. CDR3 sequence reads: CASSVGTGRFYVDTEAFF. The CDR3 coding sequence is TGTGCCAGCAGCGTAGGGACAGGGCGATTTTATGTGGACACTGAAGCTTTCTTT.

This chain joins TRBV12-5 and TRBJ2-1; TRBD1 aligns across 7 bases. This CDR3 has 13 residues. The junction had 3 bases not matched to a gene; V was cut back by 8 bases and J by 2 bases. Germline lookup yields CDR1 LGHNT and CDR2 FRNRAP. The CDR3 protein is CASNQGAYNEQFF. The CDR3 region has the DNA TGTGCTAGTAACCAGGGGGCCTACAATGAGCAGTTCTTC.

V and J are TRBV7-9 and TRBJ2-1; 7 nucleotides line up with TRBD2. With V trimmed by 1 base and J by 4 bases, 10 bases remained unmatched. Per the germline V gene, CDR1 is SEHNR and CDR2 is FQNEAQ (reference sequence). The CDR3 is made up of 17 amino acids. CDR3 region: CASSLGSGAGVYNEQFF. The DNA of the CDR3 is TGTGCCAGCAGCTTAGGTAGTGGGGCGGGGGTTTACAATGAGCAGTTCTTC.

V usage is TRBV6-5 and J usage is TRBJ2-1; 7 nucleotides match TRBD1. The CDR3 is 15 amino acids. V lost 2 bases, J lost 3 bases, and 4 bases stayed unmatched. CDR1 and CDR2 from the germline V gene are MNHEY and SVGAGI. The CDR3 sequence is CASSYEGQNYNEQFF. The CDR3 DNA is TGTGCCAGCAGTTACGAGGGACAGAACTACAATGAGCAGTTCTTC.

The sample holds a few counts of this clone. CDR3 residues: CASSEGGTYEQYF. The CDR3 nucleotides are TGTGCCAGCAGTGAAGGCGGAACCTACGAGCAGTACTTC. The rearrangement uses TRBV6-1 and TRBJ2-7, with D uncertain. Germline V gene sequence: CDR1 MNHNS, CDR2 SASEGT. CDR3 length: 13 residues. Between the trimmed V and J ends, which lost 1 base and 2 bases, there was a span of 6 bases.

The chain is built from TRBV25-1 and TRBJ2-3, with TRBD2 as a possible D gene (6 bases). The CDR3 runs to 13 residues. Germline loops: CDR1 MGHDK, CDR2 SYGVNS. V dropped 4 bases and J dropped 6 bases, with 11 bases sitting between them. For the CDR3, the DNA is TGTGCCAGCAGTGTGGGCGGGGCGGATACGCAGTATTTT. Amino acids: CASSVGGADTQYF.

The J gene is TRBJ2-2, the V gene TRBV7-2; a possible D gene is TRBD2 (5 bases). The germline CDR1 and CDR2 sequences are SGHTA and FQGNSA. The CDR3 extends over 15 amino acids. Trimming left V 5 bases short and J 0 bases short, with 10 bases between. For the CDR3, the DNA is TGTGCCAGCAGCAATCGGCGGGCGAACACCGGGGAGCTGTTTTTT. Its translation is CASSNRRANTGELFF.

V gene TRBV11-2 combines with J gene TRBJ2-7; possibly TRBD2 for D (6 bases). Germline assignment: CDR1 SGHAT and CDR2 FQNNGV. This CDR3 comprises 14 residues. With 1 base removed from V and 0 bases from J, the gap between germline ends came to 7 bases. As DNA, the CDR3 is TGTGCCAGCAGCTTAGTAGCGGTCTCCTACGAGCAGTACTTC. Amino acids: CASSLVAVSYEQYF.

This rearrangement joins TRBV10-1 to TRBJ1-2; D remains ambiguous. Germline CDR1 and CDR2: WNHNN and SYGVQD (reference sequence). V was cut by 6 bases and J by 4 bases, with 15 bases left in between. CDR3 size: 14 residues. In DNA, the CDR3 is TGCGCCAGCAGCCGGGAGGATCCGCTCTATGGCTACACCTTC. Translation gives CASSREDPLYGYTF.

This rearrangement joins TRBV6-1 to TRBJ2-7; the D gene is possibly TRBD1 (6 bases). Trimming shortened V by 2 bases and J by 3 bases, and 11 bases separated the two germline ends. The CDR3 consists of 14 residues. Germline CDR1 is MNHNS and CDR2 is SASEGT. The chain's CDR3 is CASSEWDTNYEQYF. The DNA of the CDR3 is TGTGCCAGCAGTGAATGGGACACTAACTACGAGCAGTACTTC.

J is TRBJ2-7 and V is TRBV3-1 (or the pseudogene TRBV3-2); 8 nucleotides match TRBD1. The CDR3 runs 14 residues. Trimming at V came to 4 bases and at J to 7 bases, leaving 9 bases not matched to a gene. Looked up from germline, CDR1 is LGHDT and CDR2 is YNNKEL (reference sequence). The CDR3 region is CASSRGTGQREQYF. The CDR3 coding sequence is TGTGCCAGCAGCCGCGGGACAGGCCAGAGGGAGCAGTACTTC.

The chain recombines TRBV11-2 with TRBJ1-1, with D perhaps TRBD1 (6 bases). V lost 5 bases, J lost 2 bases, and 12 bases lay in between. In germline, CDR1 is SGHAT, CDR2 FQNNGV. This CDR3 is built from 14 residues. The CDR3 region has the DNA TGTGCCAGCAGCCCGTGGACAGTTAACACTGAAGCTTTCTTT. This translates into CASSPWTVNTEAFF.

The V call is TRBV6-2 or TRBV6-3, the J call TRBJ1-5; D is undetermined. V was clipped by 2 bases and J by 7 bases, with 12 bases between them. CDR3 length equals 14 residues. Germline V lookup: CDR1 MNHEY, CDR2 SVGEGT. CDR3 sequence: CASSYRGFRQPQHF. Here the CDR3 DNA reads TGTGCCAGCAGTTACCGCGGGTTTCGCCAGCCCCAGCATTTT.

The chain recombines TRBV15 with TRBJ2-3, with TRBD2 as a possible D gene (6 bases). Germline V gene data show CDR1 as LNHNV and CDR2 as YYDKDF (reference sequence). Trimming shortened V by 0 bases and J by 0 bases, and 13 bases separated the two germline ends. The CDR3 is made up of 17 amino acids. The CDR3 loop reads CATSRDTAGWSTDTQYF. CDR3 coding DNA: TGTGCCACCAGCAGAGATACGGCGGGGTGGAGCACAGATACGCAGTATTTT.

V and J are TRBV4-1 and TRBJ1-6; D is undetermined. Per germline, CDR1 MGHRA and CDR2 YSYEKL. Deletions cut 1 base from V and 6 bases from J, with 10 bases between. CDR3 length: 15 residues. DNA for the CDR3: TGCGCCAGCAGCCAAGGCCCGTGGAGTAATTCACCCCTCCACTTT. It is translated as CASSQGPWSNSPLHF.

J is TRBJ2-3 and V is TRBV6-5; 9 positions agree with TRBD2. The CDR3 sequence is 15 residues long. V lost 2 bases, J lost 2 bases, and 2 bases stayed unmatched. Germline V gene data show CDR1 as MNHEY and CDR2 as SVGAGI. The DNA of the CDR3 is TGTGCCAGCAGTTACGGGACTAGCATCACAGATACGCAGTATTTT. Translated: CASSYGTSITDTQYF.

V gene TRBV9 combines with J gene TRBJ1-4; TRBD1 matches at 7 bases. The CDR3 has 15 amino acids. The V gene's germline CDR1 is SGDLS and CDR2 YYNGEE. The V gene end was trimmed by 4 bases and the J gene end by 7 bases; junction bases not matched to a gene: 10. The CDR3 here is CASSPRRQGGEKLFF. The CDR3 DNA reads as TGTGCCAGCAGCCCAAGAAGACAGGGAGGTGAAAAACTGTTTTTT.

The genes are TRBV19 and TRBJ2-5; 7 bases agree with TRBD1. Germline loops: CDR1 LNHDA, CDR2 SQIVND (reference sequence). V lost 5 bases, J lost 5 bases, and 8 bases stayed unmatched. The CDR3 is 14 amino acids. The CDR3 is CASSLRRQGETQYF. The CDR3 DNA sequence: TGTGCCAGTAGTCTACGCAGACAGGGTGAGACCCAGTACTTC.